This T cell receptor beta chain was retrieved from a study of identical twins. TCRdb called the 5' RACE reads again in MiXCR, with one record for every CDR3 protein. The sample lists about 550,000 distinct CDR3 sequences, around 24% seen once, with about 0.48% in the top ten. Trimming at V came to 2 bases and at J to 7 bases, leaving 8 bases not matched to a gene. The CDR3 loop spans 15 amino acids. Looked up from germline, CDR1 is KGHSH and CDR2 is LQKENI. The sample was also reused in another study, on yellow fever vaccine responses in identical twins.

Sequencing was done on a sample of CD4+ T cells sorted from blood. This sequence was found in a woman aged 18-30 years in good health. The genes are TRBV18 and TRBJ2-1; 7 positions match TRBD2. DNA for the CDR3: TGTGCCAGCTCACCAGGGCGGGAGAAAGTAAATGAGCAGTTCTTC. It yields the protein CASSPGREKVNEQFF.